Following are 32 T cell receptor beta chains from one sample sequenced in a study of blood T cell repertoires in COVID-19. The table came from immunoSEQ multiplex PCR; TCRdb's copy has only in-frame clones and leaves some out. The sample yields 150,000 to 200,000 clones, about 91% seen once. Sequencing was carried out using peripheral blood. The source is a woman aged 45-59 years with acute or convalescent COVID-19.

This clone has just one count. The gene calls are TRBV30 and TRBJ1-2; D possibly corresponds to TRBD1 (6 bases). Per the germline V gene, CDR1 is GTSNPN and CDR2 is SVGIG (reference sequence). The CDR3 spans 17 residues. Trimming left V 6 bases short and J 0 bases short, with 23 bases between. The CDR3 DNA reads TGTGCCTGCAGCGCCCTGAACAGGGATATCACTAACTATGGCTACACCTTC. This encodes CACSALNRDITNYGYTF.

The CDR3 DNA reads as TGTGCCAGCACCCAGGGCCCCGAGAGCAATTCACCCCTCCACTTT. Protein product: CASTQGPESNSPLHF. The chain uses TRBV6-6 and TRBJ1-6, with a tentative D call TRBD1 (5 bases). In germline, CDR1 is MNHNY, CDR2 SVGAGI (reference sequence). The length of the CDR3 is 15 residues. Trimming took 7 bases from V and 7 from J, leaving 17 bases between them.

This clone was seen more than once but under ten times. CDR3 loop: CASSRSGVTGGGGYTF. CDR3 sequence (DNA): TGTGCCAGTAGTCGATCGGGGGTAACAGGAGGTGGTGGCTACACCTTC. This sequence joins TRBV19 and TRBJ1-2, with D perhaps matching TRBD1 (5 bases). This CDR3 has 16 residues. Per germline, CDR1 LNHDA and CDR2 SQIVND (reference sequence). V was pared by 5 bases and J by 7 bases, with 23 bases between.

The rearrangement joins TRBV5-8 to TRBJ2-1, with 8 nucleotides matching TRBD2. The V segment lost 4 bases and the J segment 8 bases; nucleotides outside the gene matches: 5. CDR3 length: 13 amino acids. Looked up from germline, CDR1 is SGHTS and CDR2 is YDEGEE. The CDR3 spells CASSPGLGDEQFF. Written as DNA, the CDR3 is TGTGCCAGCAGCCCGGGACTAGGGGATGAGCAGTTCTTC. Together with reference TRBV5-8 and TRBJ2-1, the CDR3 gives the full variable domain: EAGVTQSPTHLIKTRGQQATLRCSPISGHTSVYWYQQALGLGLQFLLWYDEGEERNRGNFPPRFSGRQFPNYSSELNVNALELEDSALYLCASSPGLGDEQFFGPGTRLTVL.

The V gene is TRBV4-2, the J gene TRBJ2-1; 13 nucleotides agree with TRBD2. This CDR3 is built from 17 residues. Germline V gene data show CDR1 as LGHNA and CDR2 as YNFKEQ. V shed 0 bases and J 10 bases; nucleotides not matched to a gene: 9. This CDR3 is CASSQDHGLAGVGEQFF. As DNA, the CDR3 is TGTGCCAGCAGCCAAGATCACGGACTAGCGGGGGTTGGGGAGCAGTTCTTC.

The rearrangement uses TRBV18 and TRBJ2-1; TRBD1 is a possible D gene (5 bases). The germline CDR1 and CDR2 sequences are KGHSH and LQKENI. The CDR3 runs to 13 residues. Trimming pared 4 bases from V and 5 bases from J, leaving 9 bases between. CDR3 protein: CASSQLQDNEQFF. The CDR3 DNA is TGTGCCAGCTCACAATTACAGGACAATGAGCAGTTCTTC.

This clone was picked up a small number of times. This chain joins TRBV19 and TRBJ1-2; 7 bases are shared with TRBD1. The V and J ends lost 1 base and 7 bases, in that order; junction bases with no gene match: 9. CDR1 is LNHDA and CDR2 is SQIVND in the germline V gene (reference sequence). The length of the CDR3 is 15 residues. CDR3 in amino acids: CASSIVGRGEIGYTF. DNA for the CDR3: TGTGCCAGTAGTATAGTAGGCAGGGGGGAGATTGGCTACACCTTC.

The rearrangement links TRBV7-6 to TRBJ1-2, with TRBD1 matching over 11 bases. CDR1 SGHVS and CDR2 FNYEAQ come from the germline V gene. The CDR3 length is 16 residues. V trimming: 1 base; J trimming: 4 bases; junction bases outside the gene matches: 5. The DNA of the CDR3 is TGTGCCAGCAGCTTAGGGTTGGGACAGGGGGGCTATGGCTACACCTTC. Its translation: CASSLGLGQGGYGYTF.

V usage is TRBV19 and J usage is TRBJ2-7, with D unresolved. The CDR3 is 14 amino acids. Germline V gene lookup returns CDR1 LNHDA and CDR2 SQIVND (reference sequence). V was pared by 6 bases and J by 0 bases, with 12 bases between. The DNA for the CDR3 is TGTGCCAGTAGATCGCCGGGTAGCTCCTACGAGCAGTACTTC. It codes for CASRSPGSSYEQYF.

The chain carries TRBV23-1 and TRBJ2-7, with 11 bases fitting TRBD2. TRBV23-1 is reported as an ORF; its role is uncertain. With 6 bases clipped from V and 4 bases from J, the junction kept 8 bases outside the gene matches. CDR3 size: 15 residues. The CDR3 DNA reads TGCGCCAGCAGGACCACTAGCGGGAGTGTTTACGAGCAGTACTTC. It is translated as CASRTTSGSVYEQYF.

This sequence joins TRBV29-1 and TRBJ2-7; D might be TRBD1 (6 bases). V was pared by 6 bases and J by 6 bases, with 12 bases between. This CDR3 comprises 11 residues. The germline CDR1 and CDR2 sequences are SQVTM and ANQGSEA. The CDR3 reads CSVGARGEQYF. The CDR3 coding sequence is TGCAGCGTGGGGGCTAGGGGCGAGCAGTACTTC.

The chain couples TRBV4-2 to TRBJ2-1; TRBD2 aligns across 16 bases. This CDR3 is built from 17 residues. V was pared by 3 bases and J by 10 bases, with 9 bases of the junction left unmatched. From germline, CDR1 is LGHNA and CDR2 YNFKEQ. The CDR3 DNA reads TGTGCCAGCAGCCATCCCACCGGGACTAGCGGGGGGGACGAGCAGTTCTTC. Its protein product is CASSHPTGTSGGDEQFF.

This chain joins TRBV29-1 and TRBJ2-3; 7 bases align to TRBD1. The CDR3 extends over 12 amino acids. Germline assignment: CDR1 SQVTM and CDR2 ANQGSEA. Trimming cost V 6 bases and J 6 bases; bases outside gene matches: 6. The CDR3 reads CSVRTGEDTQYF. CDR3 DNA sequence: TGCAGCGTCCGAACAGGGGAGGATACGCAGTATTTT.

This chain uses TRBV21-1 with TRBJ2-7; the D call of TRBD1 is as the table states it, not checked on the DNA. TRBV21-1 is recorded as a pseudogene. This CDR3 comprises 17 residues. The CDR3 DNA follows: TGTGCCAGCAGCAAAGCTTGGACAGGAGGAAATGCATGCGAGCAGTACTTC. Protein: CASSKAWTGGNACEQYF.

The chain recombines TRBV18 with TRBJ2-1; perhaps TRBD1 as D (5 bases). CDR3 size: 12 residues. Trimming stripped 4 bases from V and 6 bases from J, with 7 bases between. Germline CDR1 reads KGHSH; CDR2 reads LQKENI. The CDR3 bases are TGTGCCAGCTCACAGGGGATCAATGAGCAGTTCTTC. Its translation: CASSQGINEQFF.

A few counts support this clone. The chain joins TRBV4-1 to TRBJ1-2; D unclear. The CDR3 is 15 residues long. Deletions cut 0 bases from V and 4 bases from J, with 12 bases between. From germline, CDR1 is MGHRA and CDR2 YSYEKL. The CDR3 bases are TGCGCCAGCAGCCAAGATATCTCCAGGTTCTATGGCTACACCTTC. Translated: CASSQDISRFYGYTF.

This chain links TRBV7-8 with TRBJ1-5, with a tentative D call TRBD1 (6 bases). V shed 5 bases and J shed 5 bases, with 10 bases lying between them. Germline V CDR1 and CDR2: SGHVS, FQNEAQ. This CDR3 is 13 amino acids long. The CDR3 DNA follows: TGTGCCAGCAGCGTAGAGGGGGATCAGCCCCAGCATTTT. Protein sequence: CASSVEGDQPQHF.

This clone was seen once. This sequence joins TRBV5-1 and TRBJ2-5; D may be TRBD1 (6 bases). Germline V lookup: CDR1 SGHRS, CDR2 YFSETQ. The CDR3 is made up of 14 amino acids. Trimming removed 2 bases at V and 1 base at J, with 9 bases between. CDR3 sequence reads: CASSLQGLQETQYF. The CDR3 DNA sequence: TGCGCCAGCAGCTTACAGGGCCTCCAAGAGACCCAGTACTTC.

This clone was seen just once. This rearrangement joins TRBV7-2 to TRBJ2-3; a possible D gene is TRBD2 (5 bases). The length of the CDR3 is 15 residues. Germline CDR1 SGHTA, CDR2 FQGNSA. Trimming left V 5 bases short and J 0 bases short, with 12 bases between. CDR3: CASSIGRFSTDTQYF. CDR3 DNA: TGTGCCAGCAGCATAGGGAGATTTAGCACAGATACGCAGTATTTT. The full variable domain, completed using reference TRBV7-2 and TRBJ2-3, is GAGVSQSPSNKVTEKGKDVELRCDPISGHTALYWYRQSLGQGLEFLIYFQGNSAPDKSGLPSDRFSAERTGGSVSTLTIQRTQQEDSAVYLCASSIGRFSTDTQYFGPGTRLTVL.

The rearrangement uses TRBV4-2 and TRBJ1-2, with a weak D call TRBD1 (6 bases). Germline CDR1 LGHNA, CDR2 YNFKEQ. The ends were cut back, 8 bases at V and 2 bases at J, with 12 bases in the middle. This CDR3 is built from 13 residues. The CDR3: CASLSGQNYGYTF. The CDR3 nucleotides are TGTGCCAGCCTCTCCGGACAGAACTATGGCTACACCTTC.

The genes are TRBV21-1 and TRBJ1-1; the D call in the table, TRBD1, was not verified against the DNA. TRBV21-1 is reported as a pseudogene. The CDR3 contains 16 residues. Here the CDR3 reads CASSKAPTGVSTEAFF. Written as DNA, the CDR3 is TGTGCCAGCAGCAAAGCCCCGACAGGAGTTAGCACTGAAGCTTTCTTT.

The chain couples TRBV15 to TRBJ2-1; 10 bases match TRBD2. With 5 bases clipped from V and 4 bases from J, the junction kept 8 bases outside the gene matches. Germline loops: CDR1 LNHNV, CDR2 YYDKDF (reference sequence). The CDR3 covers 16 residues. CDR3 protein: CATSPPRLAGYNEQFF. The CDR3 DNA follows: TGTGCCACCAGCCCCCCCCGACTAGCGGGTTACAATGAGCAGTTCTTC.

The CDR3 spells CASGGQPNTEAFF. CDR3 nucleotides: TGTGCCAGCGGCGGACAGCCGAACACTGAAGCTTTCTTT. The chain carries TRBV7-9 and TRBJ1-1, with D perhaps TRBD1 (6 bases). The CDR3 has 13 amino acids. Germline loops: CDR1 SEHNR, CDR2 FQNEAQ (reference sequence). The germline V and J ends were trimmed by 8 bases and 1 base, with 11 bases remaining between them.

This chain links TRBV20-1 with TRBJ1-1; 7 nucleotides match TRBD1. Germline-derived CDR1 and CDR2 are DFQATT and SNEGSKA (reference sequence). This CDR3 is built from 13 residues. V gave up 3 bases and J gave up 5 bases; unmatched junction bases: 6. CDR3 nucleotides: TGCAGTGCTAGTTTGATCAGGGGGACTGAAGCTTTCTTT. It encodes CSASLIRGTEAFF.

The chain carries TRBV2 and TRBJ2-3, with D possibly matching TRBD1 (6 bases). Germline values: CDR1 SNHLY, CDR2 FYNNEI. This CDR3 comprises 16 residues. V dropped 6 bases and J dropped 3 bases, with 19 bases sitting between them. Here the CDR3 reads CASSRPPGESTDTQYF. The CDR3, as DNA: TGTGCCAGCAGCCGCCCGCCAGGGGAATCGACAGATACGCAGTATTTT. Full variable domain (remainder filled in from reference TRBV2 and TRBJ2-3): EPEVTQTPSHQVTQMGQEVILRCVPISNHLYFYWYRQILGQKVEFLVSFYNNEISEKSEIFDDQFSVERPDGSNFTLKIRSTKLEDSAMYFCASSRPPGESTDTQYFGPGTRLTVL.

The CDR3 loop is CASSQYGGSTDTQYF. The CDR3 coding sequence is TGCGCCAGCAGTCAGTACGGGGGGAGCACAGATACGCAGTATTTT. The chain is built from TRBV4-1 and TRBJ2-3, with 7 bases identical to TRBD2. V shed 6 bases, J shed 0 bases, and the junction held 6 bases outside the gene matches. The CDR3 loop spans 15 amino acids. Per germline, CDR1 MGHRA and CDR2 YSYEKL.

The chain combines TRBV3-1 (or the pseudogene TRBV3-2) with TRBJ1-4; D is undetermined. CDR1 is LGHDT and CDR2 is YNNKEL in the germline V gene (reference sequence). V was trimmed by 6 bases and J by 9 bases, leaving 11 bases between them. The length of the CDR3 is 12 residues. The CDR3 sequence is CASSQEAKKLFF. The CDR3 coding sequence is TGTGCCAGCAGTCAGGAGGCTAAAAAACTGTTTTTT.

V gene TRBV19 combines with J gene TRBJ1-6; a weak D match, TRBD1 (5 bases). CDR3 size: 12 residues. The germline CDR1 and CDR2 sequences are LNHDA and SQIVND (reference sequence). Trimming took 4 bases from V and 7 from J, leaving 5 bases between them. Here the CDR3 DNA reads TGTGCCAGTAGTACAGGGAATTCACCCCTCCACTTT. The encoded protein is CASSTGNSPLHF. Full variable domain (outside the CDR3, taken from reference TRBV19 and TRBJ1-6): DGGITQSPKYLFRKEGQNVTLSCEQNLNHDAMYWYRQDPGQGLRLIYYSQIVNDFQKGDIAEGYSVSREKKESFPLTVTSAQKNPTAFYLCASSTGNSPLHFGNGTRLTVT.

The CDR3 DNA reads TGTGCCAGCAGTTCTAGCGGGGGTGGCCAAGAGACCCAGTACTTC. Its translation is CASSSSGGGQETQYF. The chain recombines TRBV28 with TRBJ2-5; 10 bases match TRBD2. The ends lost 4 bases at V and 1 base at J; junction bases unmatched: 3. Germline lookup yields CDR1 MDHEN and CDR2 SYDVKM. The CDR3 contains 15 residues.

This sequence joins TRBV7-2 and TRBJ2-7; TRBD2 matches 8 bases. The CDR3 runs to 16 residues. CDR1 is SGHTA and CDR2 is FQGNSA in the germline V gene. The V segment lost 6 bases and the J segment 1 base; nucleotides outside the gene matches: 11. This CDR3 reads CASRLDGTSGSYEQYF. For the CDR3, the DNA is TGTGCCAGCAGGCTAGACGGTACTAGCGGATCCTACGAGCAGTACTTC.

The sample holds a few counts of this clone. V usage is TRBV28 and J usage is TRBJ2-7; weak D call: TRBD1 (5 bases). Trimming cost V 5 bases and J 1 base, with 12 bases left between them. CDR3 length equals 14 residues. Germline values: CDR1 MDHEN, CDR2 SYDVKM. The CDR3 reads CASSENQGSYEQYF. CDR3 bases: TGTGCCAGCAGTGAAAACCAGGGTTCCTACGAGCAGTACTTC.

The chain uses TRBV6-1 and TRBJ1-1; no clear D. Germline V gives CDR1 MNHNS, CDR2 SASEGT. CDR3 length equals 15 residues. The V gene lost 0 bases and the J gene lost 1 base, with 9 bases spanning the gap. The CDR3 region has the DNA TGTGCCAGCAGTGAAGCGCTTCGGGAGAACACTGAAGCTTTCTTT. Translation gives CASSEALRENTEAFF.